What follows are 7 T cell receptor beta chains derived from one specimen sequenced in a study of response to subunit inactivated influenza vaccine. TCRdb passed the RT-PCR reads through MiXCR, listing each CDR3 protein once. The table records 400,000 to 550,000 distinct CDR3 sequences, 25% of them present only once. Sample: CD4+ T cells sorted from PBMCs, taken 5 to 6 days after vaccination. Receptors were obtained from a man aged 50 to 60 who received an inactivated influenza vaccine.

This clonotype was detected only a few times. The chain employs TRBV29-1 and TRBJ2-3, with D perhaps matching TRBD1 (6 bases). The CDR3 consists of 12 residues. Germline-derived CDR1 and CDR2 are SQVTM and ANQGSEA. The V gene lost 7 bases and the J gene lost 3 bases, with 11 bases spanning the gap. The CDR3 region is CSASGQTDTQYF. The CDR3 DNA reads TGCAGCGCATCAGGACAGACAGATACGCAGTATTTT.

This clonotype has more than one count but fewer than ten. The chain uses TRBV11-2 and TRBJ2-1; the match to TRBD2 covers 9 bases. V lost 3 bases, J lost 3 bases, and 6 bases stayed unmatched. The V gene's germline CDR1 is SGHAT and CDR2 FQNNGV. The CDR3 is 16 amino acids. The DNA of the CDR3 is TGTGCCAGCAGCTTCGGCCGGACTAGCGTCTACAATGAGCAGTTCTTC. Amino acid sequence: CASSFGRTSVYNEQFF.

This chain connects TRBV5-1 to TRBJ2-1; TRBD2 matches at 8 bases. The CDR3 spans 15 residues. Germline V gene sequence: CDR1 SGHRS, CDR2 YFSETQ. After removal of 4 bases from V and 8 bases from J, the junction contained 11 bases not matched to a gene. This CDR3 reads CASSPPSGSPDEQFF. The CDR3 region has the DNA TGCGCCAGCAGCCCCCCAAGCGGGAGTCCGGATGAGCAGTTCTTC.

This clonotype occurred a few times. The chain recombines TRBV7-9 with TRBJ2-1, with 8 bases matching TRBD1. The germline V gene has CDR1 SEHNR and CDR2 FQNEAQ (reference sequence). The V segment lost 5 bases and the J segment 1 base; nucleotides outside the gene matches: 7. The CDR3 spans 16 residues. The CDR3 bases are TGTGCCAGCAGCCCCGACAGGGGAGTGTCCTACAATGAGCAGTTCTTC. This gives the protein CASSPDRGVSYNEQFF. The full variable domain, its missing parts supplied by reference TRBV7-9 and TRBJ2-1, is DTGVSQNPRHKITKRGQNVTFRCDPISEHNRLYWYRQTLGQGPEFLTYFQNEAQLEKSRLLSDRFSAERPKGSFSTLEIQRTEQGDSAMYLCASSPDRGVSYNEQFFGPGTRLTVL.

This clonotype was detected a few times. V is TRBV10-3 and J is TRBJ1-1, with D possibly matching TRBD1 (6 bases). Trimming took 6 bases from V and 3 from J, leaving 11 bases between them. In germline, CDR1 is ENHRY, CDR2 SYGVKD. This CDR3 is 13 amino acids long. CDR3 nucleotide sequence: TGTGCCATCAGACAGGGTGGAGACACTGAAGCTTTCTTT. Amino acid sequence: CAIRQGGDTEAFF.

This chain links TRBV5-6 with TRBJ2-3; 8 bases are shared with TRBD2. This CDR3 has 18 amino acids. CDR1 and CDR2 from the germline V gene are SGHDT and YYEEEE. The V segment lost 4 bases and the J segment 6 bases; nucleotides outside the gene matches: 19. The CDR3 loop reads CASSPYPGTRRRADTQYF. DNA for the CDR3: TGTGCCAGCAGCCCTTATCCCGGGACTAGAAGGCGAGCGGATACGCAGTATTTT. The full variable domain, in which reference TRBV5-6 and TRBJ2-3 provide the parts outside the CDR3, is DAGVTQSPTHLIKTRGQQVTLRCSPKSGHDTVSWYQQALGQGPQFIFQYYEEEERQRGNFPDRFSGHQFPNYSSELNVNALLLGDSALYLCASSPYPGTRRRADTQYFGPGTRLTVL.

The chain carries TRBV7-2 and TRBJ2-1; 11 bases line up with TRBD2. V lost 4 bases to trimming and J lost 8 bases; unmatched junction nucleotides: 7. The germline gives CDR1 SGHTA, CDR2 FQGNSA. The CDR3 consists of 15 residues. The CDR3 sequence is CASSWIAGGQDEQFF. The CDR3 nucleotides are TGTGCCAGCAGCTGGATAGCGGGGGGGCAGGATGAGCAGTTCTTC. The full variable domain, its missing parts supplied by reference TRBV7-2 and TRBJ2-1, is GAGVSQSPSNKVTEKGKDVELRCDPISGHTALYWYRQSLGQGLEFLIYFQGNSAPDKSGLPSDRFSAERTGGSVSTLTIQRTQQEDSAVYLCASSWIAGGQDEQFFGPGTRLTVL.